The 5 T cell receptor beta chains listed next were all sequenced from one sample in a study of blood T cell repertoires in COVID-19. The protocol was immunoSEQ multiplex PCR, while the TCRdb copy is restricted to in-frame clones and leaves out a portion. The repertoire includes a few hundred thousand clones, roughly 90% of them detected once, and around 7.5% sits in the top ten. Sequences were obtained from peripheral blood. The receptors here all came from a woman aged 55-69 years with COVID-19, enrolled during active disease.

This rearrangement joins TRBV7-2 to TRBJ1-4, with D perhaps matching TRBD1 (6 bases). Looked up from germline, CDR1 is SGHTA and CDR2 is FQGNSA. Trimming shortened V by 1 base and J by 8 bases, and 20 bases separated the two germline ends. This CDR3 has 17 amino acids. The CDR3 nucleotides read TGTGCCAGCAGCTTAGAAGGAGGCAGGGGCATCGGCGAAAAACTGTTTTTT. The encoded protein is CASSLEGGRGIGEKLFF.

CDR3 amino acids: CASSLPGQGAIGNTEAFF. The CDR3, as DNA: TGTGCCAGCAGTTTACCGGGACAGGGGGCCATCGGGAACACTGAAGCTTTCTTT. This chain joins TRBV2 and TRBJ1-1, with 12 bases identical to TRBD1. Per the germline V gene, CDR1 is SNHLY and CDR2 is FYNNEI. V lost 5 bases to trimming and J lost 1 base; unmatched junction nucleotides: 11. CDR3 size: 18 residues.

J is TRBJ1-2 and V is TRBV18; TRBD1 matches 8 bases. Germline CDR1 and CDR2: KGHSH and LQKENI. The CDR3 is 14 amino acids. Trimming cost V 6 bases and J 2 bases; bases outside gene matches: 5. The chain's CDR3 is CASSHGQGNYGYTF. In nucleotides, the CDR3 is TGTGCCAGCTCCCATGGACAGGGCAACTATGGCTACACCTTC.

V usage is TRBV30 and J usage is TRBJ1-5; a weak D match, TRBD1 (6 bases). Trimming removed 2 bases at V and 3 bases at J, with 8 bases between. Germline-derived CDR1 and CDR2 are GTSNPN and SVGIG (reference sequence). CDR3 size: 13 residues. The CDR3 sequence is CAWSSGDNQPQHF. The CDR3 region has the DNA TGTGCCTGGAGTTCAGGGGACAATCAGCCCCAGCATTTT.

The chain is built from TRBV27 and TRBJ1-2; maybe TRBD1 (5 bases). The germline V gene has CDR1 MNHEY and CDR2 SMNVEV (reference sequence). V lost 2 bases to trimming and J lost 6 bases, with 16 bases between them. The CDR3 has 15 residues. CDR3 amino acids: CASSLGPGRAHGYTF. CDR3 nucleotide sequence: TGTGCCAGCAGTTTAGGACCAGGGAGGGCGCATGGCTACACCTTC.